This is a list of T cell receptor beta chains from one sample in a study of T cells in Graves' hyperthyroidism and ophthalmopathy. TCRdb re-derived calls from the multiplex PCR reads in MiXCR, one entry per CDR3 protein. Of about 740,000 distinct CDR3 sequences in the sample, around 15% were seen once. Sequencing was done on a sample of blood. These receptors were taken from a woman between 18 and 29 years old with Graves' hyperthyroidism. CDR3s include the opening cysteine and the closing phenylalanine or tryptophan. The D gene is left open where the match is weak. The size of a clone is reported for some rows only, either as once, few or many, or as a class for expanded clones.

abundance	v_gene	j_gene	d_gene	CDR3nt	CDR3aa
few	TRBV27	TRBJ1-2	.	TGTGCCAGCAGTTTATCGAGCTGGGGCCAGGGCTACACCTTC	CASSLSSWGQGYTF
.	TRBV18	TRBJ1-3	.	TGTGCCAGCTCACCATCTCCCGGCAACACCATATATTTT	CASSPSPGNTIYF
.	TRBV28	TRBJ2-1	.	TGTGCCAGCAGTTTTTCCCGGGAGCAGTTCTTC	CASSFSREQFF
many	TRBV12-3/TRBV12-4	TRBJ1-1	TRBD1	TGTGCCAGCAGTCAACAGGGGACTCGGACTGAAGCTTTCTTT	CASSQQGTRTEAFF
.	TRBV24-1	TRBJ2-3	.	TGTGCCACCACCCCCCGGAGGGGTGATACGCAGTATTTT	CATTPRRGDTQYF
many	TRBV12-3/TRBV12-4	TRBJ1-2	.	TGTGCCAGCAGTCCACTACTCAGTGGTGGCTACACCTTC	CASSPLLSGGYTF
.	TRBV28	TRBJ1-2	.	TGTGCCAGCGAGGTCGGGAGCTATGGCTACACCTTC	CASEVGSYGYTF
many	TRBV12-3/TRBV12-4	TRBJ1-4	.	TGTGCCAGCAGACCCGAGGCAGCTAATGAAAAACTGTTTTTT	CASRPEAANEKLFF
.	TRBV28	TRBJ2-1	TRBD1	TGTGCCAGCAGGTTCCCCGTCGGGACAGAACACAATGAGCAGTTCTTC	CASRFPVGTEHNEQFF
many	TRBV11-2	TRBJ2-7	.	TGTGCCAGCAGCTCCCCTCGGGGGAGCGCCTACGAGCAGTACTTC	CASSSPRGSAYEQYF
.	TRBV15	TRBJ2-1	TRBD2	TGTGCCACCAGCACTCAGGGGTTAGCGGGAGGGAACAATGAGCAGTTCTTC	CATSTQGLAGGNNEQFF
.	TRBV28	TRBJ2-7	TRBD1	TGTGCCAGCAGTTTATCGCCAGGGACAGGGATCCCATACGAGCAGTACTTC	CASSLSPGTGIPYEQYF
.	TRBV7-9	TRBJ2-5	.	TGTGCCAGCAGCCGGCGCCCTGGGGCCGAAAAGACCCAGTACTTC	CASSRRPGAEKTQYF
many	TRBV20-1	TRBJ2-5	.	TGCAGTGCTACAGGACTACCTCAAGAGACCCAGTACTTC	CSATGLPQETQYF
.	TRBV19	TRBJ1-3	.	TGTGCCAGTAGTATTGCTACCGCTAGCTCTGGAAACACCATATATTTT	CASSIATASSGNTIYF
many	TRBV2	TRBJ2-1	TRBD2	TGTGCCGGCAGAGCGACTAGCGGGAGAGGAAATGAGCAGTTCTTC	CAGRATSGRGNEQFF
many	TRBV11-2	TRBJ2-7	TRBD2	TGTGCCACCCTAGCGGGAGGGAGGCCCTACGAGCAGTACTTC	CATLAGGRPYEQYF
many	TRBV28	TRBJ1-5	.	TGTGCCAGCAGTTTGGGACGGATCAATCAGCCCCAGCATTTT	CASSLGRINQPQHF
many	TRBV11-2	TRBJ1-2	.	TGTGCCAGCAGCGCGCTCGAGGGAAACTATGGCTACACCTTC	CASSALEGNYGYTF
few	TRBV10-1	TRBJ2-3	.	TGCGCCAGCAGTGGGCAGGCAGCAGATACGCAGTATTTT	CASSGQAADTQYF
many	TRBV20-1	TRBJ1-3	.	TGCAGTGCTAGAGGTCCCTCAAACACCATATATTTT	CSARGPSNTIYF
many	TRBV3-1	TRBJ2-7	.	TGTGCCAGCAGCCAAGGGGGGACGGGACCCCACGAGCAGTACTTC	CASSQGGTGPHEQYF
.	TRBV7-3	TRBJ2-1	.	TGTGCCAGCAGCTTAAATTATACTGGCAATGAGCAGTTCTTC	CASSLNYTGNEQFF
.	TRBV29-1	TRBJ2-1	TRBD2	TGCAGCGTTGAGGGAGGGCCCAGTGAGCAGTTCTTC	CSVEGGPSEQFF
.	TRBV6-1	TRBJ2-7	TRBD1	TGTGCCAGCAGTTCGGGACAGGGGTCCCTTTACGAGCAGTACTTC	CASSSGQGSLYEQYF
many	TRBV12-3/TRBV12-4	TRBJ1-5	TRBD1	TGTGCCAGCAGTTCAGCAGGGGGACGCAATCAGCCCCAGCATTTT	CASSSAGGRNQPQHF
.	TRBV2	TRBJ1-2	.	TGTGCCAGCAGTGAATGGTATGGCTACACCTTC	CASSEWYGYTF
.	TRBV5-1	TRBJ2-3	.	TGCGCCAGCAGCTTGGTTTGGGGTTCAGATACGCAGTATTTT	CASSLVWGSDTQYF
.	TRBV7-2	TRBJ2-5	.	TGTGCCAGCAGCTTCGGGAGTTGGGAGACCCAGTACTTC	CASSFGSWETQYF
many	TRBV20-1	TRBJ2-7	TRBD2	TGCAGTGCTTCGAACATAGCGGGAGGTTACGAGCAGTACTTC	CSASNIAGGYEQYF
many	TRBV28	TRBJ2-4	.	TGTGCCAGCAGTTTATGGGGGGGCCAAAACATTCAGTACTTC	CASSLWGGQNIQYF
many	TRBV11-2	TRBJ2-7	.	TGTGCCAGCAGCTCTCAAGACTACGAGCAGTACTTC	CASSSQDYEQYF
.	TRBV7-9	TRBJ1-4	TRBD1	TGTGCCAGCAGCTGGGGACAGGCCTTTAATGAAAAACTGTTTTTT	CASSWGQAFNEKLFF
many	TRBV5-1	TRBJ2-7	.	TGCGCCAGCGCCTACAGGGAAAGCTACGAGCAGTACTTC	CASAYRESYEQYF
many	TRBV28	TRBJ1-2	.	TGTGCCAGCAGTTTACAGATCGGGCACTATGGCTACACCTTC	CASSLQIGHYGYTF
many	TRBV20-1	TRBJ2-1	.	TGCAGTGCTAGGAGAGGGTCCTACAATGAGCAGTTCTTC	CSARRGSYNEQFF
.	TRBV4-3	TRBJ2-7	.	TGCGCCAGCAGCCAAGATGGGGATACCTACGAGCAGTACTTC	CASSQDGDTYEQYF
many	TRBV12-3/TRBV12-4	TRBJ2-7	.	TGTGCCAGCAGTGCTACATACTCCTACGAGCAGTACTTC	CASSATYSYEQYF
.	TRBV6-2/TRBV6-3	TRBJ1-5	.	TGTGCCAGCAGCGCGGACGGGCTTAATCAGCCCCAGCATTTT	CASSADGLNQPQHF
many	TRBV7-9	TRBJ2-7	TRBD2	TGTGCCAGCAGCTCATCGGTGGGGACTAGCGCAACCTACGAGCAGTACTTC	CASSSSVGTSATYEQYF
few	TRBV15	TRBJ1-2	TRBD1	TGTGCCACCAGCAGTTGGGACAGCCACTATGGCTACACCTTC	CATSSWDSHYGYTF
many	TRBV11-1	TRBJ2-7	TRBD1	TGTGCCAGCAGCTTTCTCGGACAGGGGCACGAGCAGTACTTC	CASSFLGQGHEQYF
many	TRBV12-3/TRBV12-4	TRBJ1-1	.	TGTGCCAGCAGTACGGCCCATTTGACTGAAGCTTTCTTT	CASSTAHLTEAFF
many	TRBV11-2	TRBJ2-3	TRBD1	TGTGCCAGCACTAAGAAGGGGGCCTCCAGCATAGATACGCAGTATTTT	CASTKKGASSIDTQYF
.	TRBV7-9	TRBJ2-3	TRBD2	TGTGCCAGCAGGAGCGGGGTCACAGATACGCAGTATTTT	CASRSGVTDTQYF
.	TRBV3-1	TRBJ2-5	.	TGTGCCAGCAGCCAAGATGGGCCGAGAGGGACCCAGTACTTC	CASSQDGPRGTQYF
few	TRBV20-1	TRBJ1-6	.	TGCAGTGCTAGGGGAGGGAACTCACCCCTCCACTTT	CSARGGNSPLHF
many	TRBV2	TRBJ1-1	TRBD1	TGTGCCAGCCACGGGACAGATGAAGCTTTCTTT	CASHGTDEAFF
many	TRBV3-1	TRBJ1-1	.	TGTGCCAGCAGCCTTGAGGACTCTGAAGCTTTCTTT	CASSLEDSEAFF
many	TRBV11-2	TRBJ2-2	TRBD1	TGTGCCAGCAGCCAATTGACAGGGGCCACCGGGGAGCTGTTTTTT	CASSQLTGATGELFF
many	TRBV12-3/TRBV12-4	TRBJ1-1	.	TGTGCCAGCAGTGGGACGGTTATGACTGAAGCTTTCTTT	CASSGTVMTEAFF
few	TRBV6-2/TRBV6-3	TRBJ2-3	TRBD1	TGTGCCAGCAGCAGAAAAACCGGGACAGGGTATCCGGATACGCAGTATTTT	CASSRKTGTGYPDTQYF
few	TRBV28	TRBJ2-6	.	TGTGCCAGCAGTCCCCCTCAGCGGGCCAACGTCCTGACTTTC	CASSPPQRANVLTF
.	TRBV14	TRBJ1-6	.	TGTGCCAGCAGCCAAGATCACCGCTATTCTCCCCTCCACTTT	CASSQDHRYSPLHF
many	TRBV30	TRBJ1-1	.	TGTGCCTGGAGTCGGAGTGAGACTGAAGCTTTCTTT	CAWSRSETEAFF
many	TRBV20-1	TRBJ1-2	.	TGCAGTGTTTCGGAGGCCCTAGGCTACACCTTC	CSVSEALGYTF
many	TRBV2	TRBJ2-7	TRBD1	TGTGCCAGCAGTGGTACAGGGGTAGGCGAGCAGTACTTC	CASSGTGVGEQYF
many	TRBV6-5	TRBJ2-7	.	TGTGCCAGCAGTTACTCGGGACACCCTTTCTACGAGCAGTACTTC	CASSYSGHPFYEQYF
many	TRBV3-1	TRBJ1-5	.	TGTGCCAGCAGCCAAGCGGAGAATAGCAATCAGCCCCAGCATTTT	CASSQAENSNQPQHF
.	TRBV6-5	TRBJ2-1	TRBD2	TGTGCCAGCAGTTCTGGGACTAGCGGTGTGGTCAAGCAGTTCTTC	CASSSGTSGVVKQFF